A single sample gave rise to the 27 T cell receptor beta chains below, sequenced in a study of cytomegalovirus exposure and HLA in healthy donors. Amplification used 60 Vbeta primers and 13 Jbeta primers. The protocol was immunoSEQ multiplex PCR, while the TCRdb copy is restricted to in-frame clones and leaves out a portion. The repertoire has 160,000 or so clones, around four fifths of them found once; the top ten carry approximately 1.9%. The specimen was PBMCs. These TCRs come from a man in his late teens or twenties in good health and CMV-seronegative.

This chain connects TRBV7-9 to TRBJ2-7; TRBD1 agrees at 8 bases. Trimming cost V 5 bases and J 2 bases; bases outside gene matches: 2. The CDR3 has 13 amino acids. Germline loops: CDR1 SEHNR, CDR2 FQNEAQ (reference sequence). The CDR3 spells CASSQTGAYEQYF. CDR3 in DNA: TGTGCCAGCAGCCAGACAGGGGCCTACGAGCAGTACTTC.

This chain connects TRBV18 to TRBJ2-1; 12 bases are shared with TRBD1. Germline CDR1 and CDR2: KGHSH and LQKENI. The V gene end was trimmed by 6 bases and the J gene end by 12 bases; junction bases not matched to a gene: 9. This CDR3 contains 14 residues. The chain's CDR3 is CASSLGTGGGRQFF. The DNA of the CDR3 is TGTGCCAGCTCCCTCGGGACAGGGGGCGGGAGGCAGTTCTTC.

The rearrangement links TRBV10-3 to TRBJ2-6; 7 bases line up with TRBD1. V lost 2 bases and J lost 1; bases outside the gene matches: 8. This CDR3 is built from 18 residues. CDR1 and CDR2 (germline): ENHRY, SYGVKD. The chain's CDR3 is CAISETTGYRSGANVLTF. For the CDR3, the DNA is TGTGCCATCAGTGAGACGACAGGGTATAGGTCTGGGGCCAACGTCCTGACTTTC.

This chain uses TRBV5-6 with TRBJ1-1; D remains unclear. V was pared by 2 bases and J by 0 bases, with 8 bases between. The CDR3 runs to 14 residues. Germline V CDR1 and CDR2: SGHDT, YYEEEE. As DNA, the CDR3 is TGTGCCAGCAGCTTTGGAGCAATGAACACTGAAGCTTTCTTT. Translated: CASSFGAMNTEAFF.

The chain recombines TRBV28 with TRBJ1-2, with no clear D. The germline CDR1 and CDR2 sequences are MDHEN and SYDVKM. The CDR3 loop spans 14 amino acids. Trimming shortened V by 4 bases and J by 6 bases, and 15 bases separated the two germline ends. CDR3 loop: CASSSSGRSDGYTF. CDR3 DNA: TGTGCCAGCAGTTCCTCGGGAAGAAGTGATGGCTACACCTTC.

Details on this clone: Other DNA sequences within the sample encode an identical CDR3. Here the CDR3 reads CASSDGGSGSPEQFF. The CDR3 DNA reads TGTGCCAGCAGCGATGGGGGTAGCGGGAGTCCTGAGCAGTTCTTC. This chain links TRBV9 with TRBJ2-1; 9 positions match TRBD2. In germline, CDR1 is SGDLS, CDR2 YYNGEE. The V and J ends lost 3 bases and 9 bases, in that order; junction bases with no gene match: 10. There are 15 residues in the CDR3.

This clone was counted only a few times. The J gene is TRBJ1-3, the V gene TRBV5-1; 8 nucleotides agree with TRBD1. Per the germline V gene, CDR1 is SGHRS and CDR2 is YFSETQ. The CDR3 runs to 16 residues. V lost 5 bases, J lost 0 bases, and 7 bases stayed unmatched. Here the CDR3 reads CASRSGTGFSGNTIYF. As DNA, the CDR3 is TGCGCCAGCAGATCTGGGACAGGTTTCTCTGGAAACACCATATATTTT.

The chain couples TRBV11-2 to TRBJ2-7; possibly TRBD1 for D (5 bases). CDR3 size: 14 residues. V was cut by 5 bases and J by 5 bases, with 16 bases left in between. CDR1 is SGHAT, CDR2 FQNNGV, per germline. The CDR3 DNA is TGTGCCAGCAGCACTTACGACAGCCCGGACGAGCAGTACTTC. Translation gives CASSTYDSPDEQYF.

The count of this clone is one. The chain links TRBV11-2 to TRBJ2-7, with D possibly being TRBD1 (6 bases). Trimming shortened V by 0 bases and J by 6 bases, and 9 bases separated the two germline ends. The CDR3 sequence is 13 residues long. From germline, CDR1 is SGHAT and CDR2 FQNNGV. CDR3 residues: CASSLDRRGEQYF. CDR3 nucleotide sequence: TGTGCCAGCAGCTTAGATCGCAGGGGCGAGCAGTACTTC.

This clone was recorded only once. V and J are TRBV6-5 and TRBJ1-6; no reliable D call. Trimming cost V 3 bases and J 7 bases, with 10 bases left between them. CDR3 length equals 14 residues. Germline V gene sequence: CDR1 MNHEY, CDR2 SVGAGI. The CDR3 region is CASSYSRGNSPLHF. DNA for the CDR3: TGTGCCAGCAGTTATAGTAGAGGGAATTCACCCCTCCACTTT.

This clone was found once. This chain uses TRBV5-4 with TRBJ2-5; D is possibly TRBD2 (7 bases). The tail of the sequence fits TRBJ2-7 better, so the J call may be wrong. The CDR3 has 17 amino acids. Germline CDR1 SGHNT, CDR2 YYREEE (reference sequence). CDR3 amino acids: CASSLLGGGRGPYEQYF. In DNA form, the CDR3 reads TGTGCCAGCAGCTTACTTGGGGGCGGGAGAGGCCCTTACGAGCAGTACTTC.

V gene TRBV11-1 combines with J gene TRBJ2-5; 8 bases map to TRBD1. The CDR3 sequence is 15 residues long. The germline CDR1 and CDR2 sequences are SGHAT and FQDESV (reference sequence). Trimming cost V 2 bases and J 11 bases; bases outside gene matches: 13. In DNA form, the CDR3 reads TGTGCCAGCAGCTTAAGGCGGGACAGGTGGTGGGAGCAGTACTTC. It codes for CASSLRRDRWWEQYF.

The rearrangement joins TRBV29-1 to TRBJ1-1; D possibly corresponds to TRBD1 (5 bases). The V gene's germline CDR1 is SQVTM and CDR2 ANQGSEA. V lost 6 bases and J 1 base, leaving 12 bases between the germline ends. The CDR3 is made up of 13 amino acids. Here the CDR3 DNA reads TGCAGCGTCCATTGGGGCCCGAACACTGAAGCTTTCTTT. This codes for CSVHWGPNTEAFF.

The chain has TRBV6-5 and TRBJ1-2; D might be TRBD1 (5 bases). V gave up 0 bases and J gave up 3 bases, with 14 bases separating them. This CDR3 has 16 residues. From germline, CDR1 is MNHEY and CDR2 SVGAGI. The CDR3 loop reads CASSYSGQGPHYGYTF. The DNA for the CDR3 is TGTGCCAGCAGTTACTCAGGGCAGGGCCCCCACTATGGCTACACCTTC.

This sequence joins TRBV11-2 and TRBJ2-5; D possibly corresponds to TRBD1 (6 bases). The germline V gene encodes CDR1 SGHAT and CDR2 FQNNGV. Trimming shortened V by 6 bases and J by 2 bases, and 10 bases separated the two germline ends. This CDR3 is 13 amino acids long. Here the CDR3 reads CASSFGQQETQYF. DNA for the CDR3: TGTGCCAGCAGTTTTGGACAGCAAGAGACCCAGTACTTC.

The V and J genes are TRBV9 and TRBJ2-7; TRBD2 is a possible D gene (6 bases). The V gene's germline CDR1 is SGDLS and CDR2 YYNGEE. V lost 4 bases and J lost 0, with 11 bases in between. The CDR3 covers 14 residues. The CDR3 is CASSWDGSSYEQYF. The CDR3 coding sequence is TGTGCCAGCAGCTGGGACGGGAGCTCCTACGAGCAGTACTTC.

The chain joins TRBV27 to TRBJ1-2; 10 nucleotides match TRBD1. The CDR3 is 13 amino acids. Germline V CDR1 and CDR2: MNHEY, SMNVEV (reference sequence). Trimming removed 7 bases from V and 5 bases from J; junction bases left unmatched: 4. The CDR3 nucleotides are TGTGCCAGCACCCCGGGACAGGGGTATGGCTACACCTTC. Translated: CASTPGQGYGYTF.

The V and J genes are TRBV10-3 and TRBJ2-1; TRBD1 is a possible D gene (6 bases). CDR3 length equals 14 residues. The germline V gene has CDR1 ENHRY and CDR2 SYGVKD. V was trimmed by 10 bases and J by 5 bases, leaving 18 bases between them. The CDR3 loop reads CASRSGTSDNEQFF. CDR3 bases: TGTGCCAGCCGGTCCGGGACATCCGACAATGAGCAGTTCTTC.

This chain links TRBV6-6 with TRBJ1-5; no clear D. Germline CDR1 is MNHNY and CDR2 is SVGAGI (reference sequence). The CDR3 spans 12 residues. With 5 bases removed from V and 5 bases from J, the gap between germline ends came to 7 bases. CDR3 loop: CASSPGDQPQHF. The CDR3 bases are TGTGCCAGCAGTCCGGGTGATCAGCCCCAGCATTTT.

The chain joins TRBV6-7 to TRBJ1-2; unclear D gene. TRBV6-7 is filed as an ORF, its function uncertain. Trimming left V 0 bases short and J 3 bases short, with 11 bases between. The CDR3 runs 15 residues. The CDR3 is CASSYSPEGHYGYTF. The CDR3, as DNA: TGTGCCAGCAGTTACTCCCCCGAGGGCCACTATGGCTACACCTTC.

This sequence joins TRBV6-1 and TRBJ1-4; 7 bases are a match to TRBD1. V was pared by 3 bases and J by 8 bases, with 9 bases of the junction left unmatched. Germline CDR1 is MNHNS and CDR2 is SASEGT. The CDR3 length is 15 residues. The CDR3 DNA follows: TGTGCCAGCAGTGAGGAGGGGGCGCTCTCCGAAAAACTGTTTTTT. Translating it yields CASSEEGALSEKLFF.

This clone was recorded once. The V call is TRBV9, the J call TRBJ2-3; weak D call: TRBD1 (6 bases). This CDR3 has 17 residues. Germline CDR1 is SGDLS and CDR2 is YYNGEE. Trimming took 0 bases from V and 2 from J, leaving 16 bases between them. The CDR3 DNA is TGTGCCAGCAGCGTAGATGAGTGGGGGCAGACCACAGATACGCAGTATTTT. As protein: CASSVDEWGQTTDTQYF.

The chain has TRBV4-1 and TRBJ2-7, with 8 bases aligning to TRBD2. Per germline, CDR1 MGHRA and CDR2 YSYEKL. J lost 6 bases, V lost 8 bases, and 12 bases had no gene match. This CDR3 spans 14 amino acids. The CDR3, as DNA: TGCGCCAGCGCCCACGGCGGGGCGGGAGGCGAGCAGTACTTC. Translation: CASAHGGAGGEQYF.

This CDR3 is CASSSPGTGAYGYTF. DNA of the CDR3: TGTGCCAGCAGCTCCCCCGGGACAGGGGCCTATGGCTACACCTTC. The chain uses TRBV7-9 and TRBJ1-2; 10 bases match TRBD1. CDR1 and CDR2 (germline): SEHNR, FQNEAQ (reference sequence). CDR3 length: 15 residues. V trimming: 4 bases; J trimming: 4 bases; junction bases outside the gene matches: 6. Drawing the rest from reference TRBV7-9 and TRBJ1-2, the complete variable domain is DTGVSQNPRHKITKRGQNVTFRCDPISEHNRLYWYRQTLGQGPEFLTYFQNEAQLEKSRLLSDRFSAERPKGSFSTLEIQRTEQGDSAMYLCASSSPGTGAYGYTFGSGTRLTVV.

The chain links TRBV7-2 to TRBJ2-7; the match to TRBD1 covers 10 bases. The CDR3 sequence is 15 residues long. Germline V gene sequence: CDR1 SGHTA, CDR2 FQGNSA. The V and J ends lost 6 bases and 6 bases, in that order; junction bases with no gene match: 11. The CDR3: CASSEHGTGAAEQYF. Written as DNA, the CDR3 is TGTGCCAGCAGTGAGCATGGGACAGGGGCGGCCGAGCAGTACTTC.

V and J are TRBV28 and TRBJ2-7, with D possibly being TRBD1 (7 bases). The CDR3 loop spans 13 amino acids. Per the germline V gene, CDR1 is MDHEN and CDR2 is SYDVKM. The V gene lost 5 bases and the J gene lost 6 bases, with 14 bases spanning the gap. Here the CDR3 reads CASSDREVSEQYF. In nucleotides, the CDR3 is TGTGCCAGCAGTGACAGGGAGGTCTCCGAGCAGTACTTC. The whole variable domain, remainder taken from reference TRBV28 and TRBJ2-7, is DVKVTQSSRYLVKRTGEKVFLECVQDMDHENMFWYRQDPGLGLRLIYFSYDVKMKEKGDIPEGYSVSREKKERFSLILESASTNQTSMYLCASSDREVSEQYFGPGTRLTVT.

The chain employs TRBV5-1 and TRBJ2-1, with 11 bases matching TRBD2. This CDR3 region has 15 residues. CDR1 SGHRS and CDR2 YFSETQ come from the germline V gene. V lost 6 bases, J lost 4 bases, and 6 bases stayed unmatched. The CDR3 bases are TGCGCCAGCAACCTACTAGCGGGGGTTTACAATGAGCAGTTCTTC. It translates to CASNLLAGVYNEQFF.